This T cell receptor (beta chain) is from a study of blood T cell repertoires in COVID-19. Germline V CDR1 and CDR2: MGHRA, YSYEKL. The CDR3 covers 16 residues. Trimming took 2 bases from V and 8 from J, leaving 21 bases between them. Repertoires were generated with immunoSEQ multiplex PCR, while TCRdb's copy carries only in-frame clones and drops some. This table holds under 250,000 clones, less than 85% found once. This TCR was sampled from a woman between 65 and 79 years old with active or convalescent COVID-19. The chain joins TRBV4-1 to TRBJ1-2; unclear D gene. The sample comprised peripheral blood. CDR3 bases: TGCGCCAGCAGCCAAACCGGGAGCCTCAACCCGCAGGGCTACACCTTC. Protein sequence: CASSQTGSLNPQGYTF.